This passage covers 2 T cell receptor beta chains from one sample sequenced in a study of T cell responses to AZD1222 COVID-19 vaccine. Sequencing used immunoSEQ multiplex PCR; TCRdb keeps in-frame clones, though not all of them. The profile covers about 110,000 clones, with 81% appearing a single time and around 4.6% taken by the ten largest. The sequencing here drew on peripheral blood, taken on day 0 of AZD1222 vaccination. These receptors originate from an adult in good health.

This chain links TRBV7-9 with TRBJ1-5, with 7 bases aligning to TRBD1. There are 13 residues in the CDR3. V lost 8 bases, J lost 2 bases, and 3 bases stayed unmatched. Germline CDR1 SEHNR, CDR2 FQNEAQ (reference sequence). This CDR3 reads CASDQGGNQPQHF. CDR3 bases: TGTGCCAGCGATCAGGGGGGCAATCAGCCCCAGCATTTT. Full variable domain (rest looked up from reference TRBV7-9 and TRBJ1-5): DTGVSQNPRHKITKRGQNVTFRCDPISEHNRLYWYRQTLGQGPEFLTYFQNEAQLEKSRLLSDRFSAERPKGSFSTLEIQRTEQGDSAMYLCASDQGGNQPQHFGDGTRLSIL.

The genes are TRBV7-6 and TRBJ1-6, with 7 bases lining up with TRBD1. The CDR3 has 17 amino acids. Germline lookup yields CDR1 SGHVS and CDR2 FNYEAQ. J lost 3 bases, V lost 5 bases, and 10 bases had no gene match. This CDR3 reads CASSQSARQGYNSPLHF. Here the CDR3 DNA reads TGTGCCAGCAGCCAGTCGGCACGACAGGGCTATAATTCACCCCTCCACTTT.